Reported below is one T cell receptor (beta chain). This sample was included in a study of blood T cell repertoires in COVID-19. Overall study context: The United States, Italy and Spain were the sources of the acute and convalescent COVID-19 samples.

After removal of 3 bases from V and 3 bases from J, the junction contained 6 bases not matched to a gene. Per germline, CDR1 SGHTA and CDR2 FQGNSA. This CDR3 has 15 amino acids. Ages ranged from roughly 18 to 100 years, with residence in approximately 25 US areas. In the authors' workflow: Estimates of nucleated cell counts were drawn from the amplification of reference gene primers. The protocol was immunoSEQ multiplex PCR, while the TCRdb copy is restricted to in-frame clones and leaves out a portion. V and J calls plus clone size are reproduced from that table; the DNA served to infer D and trimming. The table includes a few hundred thousand clones, around 86% detected once.

The chain carries TRBV7-2 and TRBJ2-7; 9 bases are a match to TRBD2. The TCR sequence derives from a man in his thirties or forties who had recovered from COVID-19. The sequenced material came from PBMCs or T cells enriched from blood (not recorded which). The CDR3 sequence is CASSFHSGGRYEQYF. As DNA, the CDR3 is TGTGCCAGCAGCTTTCATAGCGGGGGCCGCTACGAGCAGTACTTC. Drawing the rest from reference TRBV7-2 and TRBJ2-7, the complete variable domain is GAGVSQSPSNKVTEKGKDVELRCDPISGHTALYWYRQSLGQGLEFLIYFQGNSAPDKSGLPSDRFSAERTGGSVSTLTIQRTQQEDSAVYLCASSFHSGGRYEQYFGPGTRLTVT.